This TCR beta chain derives from a study of blood T cell repertoires in COVID-19. Study-wide background: Sources were T cells, B-cell-depleted T cells, or PBMCs; the material itself was cDNA or gDNA.

Trimming took 1 base from V and 2 from J, leaving 15 bases between them. This CDR3 spans 16 amino acids. Germline assignment: CDR1 PRHDT and CDR2 FYEKMQ (reference sequence). Original handling: Amplifying reference gene primers gave estimates of nucleated cell counts. Data came from immunoSEQ multiplex PCR; TCRdb stores just in-frame clones and leaves some out. The DNA was the basis for D and trimming; V, J and clone size are from that table. The sample includes fewer than 200,000 clones, about 88% of them seen just once. Sequencing was done on a sample of peripheral blood. The rearrangement uses TRBV13 and TRBJ2-7; weak D call: TRBD2 (7 bases). The receptor was isolated from a man in his forties with active or convalescent COVID-19. The CDR3 spells CASSLARGGATYEQYF. The CDR3 DNA is TGTGCCAGCAGCTTAGCACGAGGGGGGGCCACCTACGAGCAGTACTTC. The complete variable domain, with remaining parts taken from reference TRBV13 and TRBJ2-7, reads AAGVIQSPRHLIKEKRETATLKCYPIPRHDTVYWYQQGPGQDPQFLISFYEKMQSDKGSIPDRFSAQQFSDYHSELNMSSLELGDSALYFCASSLARGGATYEQYFGPGTRLTVT.